The 15 T cell receptor beta chains below come from one sample, sequenced in a study of human T cells and chemical hapten exposure. The time point was: patch test 2, 6 weeks after DPC sensitization. Noted treatment: therapeutic diphenylcyclopropenone sensitization with weekly scalp DPC. Using its own MiXCR run on the RACE reads, TCRdb lists one record per CDR3 protein. The sample includes about 140,000 distinct CDR3 sequences, approximately 12% of them seen just once. Sequencing was performed on whole blood, taken in connection with sensitization to the hapten diphenylcyclopropenone (DPC). Receptors were obtained from a woman in her 50s with alopecia areata. Some clones in this sample may be carry-over from other donors' samples.

In its sample, this clonotype was seen a few times. This sequence joins TRBV7-3 and TRBJ2-2, with 7 positions matching TRBD1. The CDR3 is 15 residues long. J gave up 3 bases and V 1 base, and 2 bases lay outside the gene matches. CDR1 is SGHTA and CDR2 is FQGTGA in the germline V gene. DNA of the CDR3: TGTGCCAGCAGCTTAATAGGGACAGACACCGGGGAGCTGTTTTTT. This encodes CASSLIGTDTGELFF. Together with reference TRBV7-3 and TRBJ2-2, the CDR3 gives the full variable domain: GAGVSQTPSNKVTEKGKYVELRCDPISGHTALYWYRQSLGQGPEFLIYFQGTGAADDSGLPNDRFFAVRPEGSVSTLKIQRTERGDSAVYLCASSLIGTDTGELFFGEGSRLTVL.

This clonotype has ten or more counts. The chain joins TRBV12-3 or TRBV12-4 to TRBJ2-3, with D uncertain. This CDR3 is 12 amino acids long. The V end lost 7 bases, the J end lost 2 bases, and 7 bases lay between the germline ends. The CDR3 loop reads CASTPSTDTQYF. The CDR3 DNA sequence: TGTGCCAGCACCCCCTCCACAGATACGCAGTATTTT.

About this clonotype: A read error may account for a junction end that differs from germline. This chain uses TRBV27 with TRBJ2-3; possible D gene TRBD1, 6 bases. CDR3 size: 13 residues. In germline, CDR1 is MNHEY, CDR2 SMNVEV (reference sequence). The CDR3 loop is CATHQGRTDTQYF. In nucleotides, the CDR3 is TGTGCCACCCACCAGGGTCGGACAGACACGCAGTATTTT.

This chain connects TRBV18 to TRBJ2-2; no clear D. V lost 3 bases and J 6 bases, leaving 14 bases between the germline ends. Germline values: CDR1 KGHSH, CDR2 LQKENI. The CDR3 runs 15 residues. The CDR3 sequence is CASSPFDLDAGELFF. As DNA, the CDR3 is TGTGCCAGCTCACCCTTCGACTTGGATGCCGGGGAGCTGTTTTTT.

In this sample, this clonotype turned up many times. The genes are TRBV12-2 and TRBJ1-2. TRBV12-2 is labeled a pseudogene. This CDR3 is built from 19 residues. CDR3 protein: CASRLERGRLPRCNYGYTF. The CDR3, as DNA: TGTGCAAGTCGCTTAGAAAGGGGACGACTCCCGAGGTGCAACTATGGCTACACCTTC.

V is TRBV29-1 and J is TRBJ2-1; 7 positions match TRBD2. J was trimmed by 4 bases and V by 4 bases; bases with no gene match: 4. Germline V gene sequence: CDR1 SQVTM, CDR2 ANQGSEA. The CDR3 spans 13 residues. The CDR3 DNA is TGCAGCGTTGTTTTGCGGGGGTACAATGAGCAGTTCTTC. Protein sequence: CSVVLRGYNEQFF.

This clonotype was counted at least ten times. This chain links TRBV12-3 or TRBV12-4 with TRBJ2-7, with a tentative D call TRBD1 (6 bases). V was cut by 5 bases and J by 1 base, with 15 bases left in between. This CDR3 has 15 residues. The CDR3 bases are TGTGCCAGCAGTAAACAAGAGACAGGTTCCTACGAGCAGTACTTC. Protein: CASSKQETGSYEQYF.

This clonotype showed up many times. This chain connects TRBV6-5 to TRBJ2-7; 7 nucleotides agree with TRBD2. With V trimmed by 2 bases and J by 2 bases, 15 bases remained unmatched. The CDR3 extends over 18 amino acids. The V gene's germline CDR1 is MNHEY and CDR2 SVGAGI. CDR3 amino acids: CASSYRPPIGGGTYEQYF. The CDR3 nucleotides are TGTGCCAGCAGTTACCGACCTCCAATCGGGGGAGGGACCTACGAGCAGTACTTC.

The chain joins TRBV28 to TRBJ2-3; unclear D gene. Germline CDR1 and CDR2: MDHEN and SYDVKM. This CDR3 has 14 amino acids. Trimming took 6 bases from V and 2 from J, leaving 12 bases between them. CDR3 in amino acids: CASSTPTITDTQYF. Written as DNA, the CDR3 is TGTGCCAGCAGCACCCCCACAATCACAGATACGCAGTATTTT.

The CDR3 spells CSATTGSDTQYF. CDR3 bases: TGCAGTGCTACGACAGGGTCGGATACGCAGTATTTT. The V call is TRBV20-1, the J call TRBJ2-3; 7 positions agree with TRBD1. Germline-derived CDR1 and CDR2 are DFQATT and SNEGSKA (reference sequence). The CDR3 totals 12 residues. With 4 bases clipped from V and 6 bases from J, the junction kept 4 bases outside the gene matches.

Only a few counts were recorded for this clonotype. The chain employs TRBV30 and TRBJ1-2; D gene unclear. This CDR3 has 14 amino acids. The germline V and J ends were trimmed by 0 bases and 4 bases, with 12 bases remaining between them. Per the germline V gene, CDR1 is GTSNPN and CDR2 is SVGIG (reference sequence). The chain's CDR3 is CAWSVLETAYGYTF. In nucleotides, the CDR3 is TGTGCCTGGAGTGTACTCGAGACCGCCTATGGCTACACCTTC.

The genes are TRBV3-1 and TRBJ1-2; no firm D call. This CDR3 is 13 amino acids long. CDR1 and CDR2 (germline): LGHDT, YNNKEL (reference sequence). Trimming cost V 2 bases and J 3 bases, with 7 bases left between them. The CDR3 region is CASSQNEYYGYTF. Here the CDR3 DNA reads TGTGCCAGCAGCCAAAACGAATACTATGGCTACACCTTC.

The chain couples TRBV29-1 to TRBJ2-7; no firm D call. The CDR3 runs 10 residues. Per germline, CDR1 SQVTM and CDR2 ANQGSEA. The germline V and J ends were trimmed by 2 bases and 6 bases, with 5 bases remaining between them. The CDR3 region has the DNA TGCAGCGTTGAAAATTCCGAGCAGTACTTC. As protein: CSVENSEQYF.

The sample holds a few counts of this clonotype. The CDR3, as DNA: TGCAGTGCCCCACTAGCGGGGTCCCCCAATGAGCAGTTCTTC. Its protein product is CSAPLAGSPNEQFF. The genes are TRBV20-1 and TRBJ2-1, with TRBD2 matching over 10 bases. This CDR3 has 14 amino acids. V lost 6 bases and J lost 6; bases outside the gene matches: 8. Germline V lookup: CDR1 DFQATT, CDR2 SNEGSKA (reference sequence).

At least ten counts were recorded for this clonotype. The V and J genes are TRBV18 and TRBJ2-5; 8 bases map to TRBD1. In germline, CDR1 is KGHSH, CDR2 LQKENI. J was trimmed by 3 bases and V by 1 base; bases with no gene match: 4. CDR3 length: 15 amino acids. DNA of the CDR3: TGTGCCAGCTCACCACTCGGGACAGGAAAAGAGACCCAGTACTTC. This translates into CASSPLGTGKETQYF.